This T cell receptor (beta chain) was captured by sequencing in a study of T cells in localized non-small cell lung cancer. In the case of this clone: Its specificity is unknown.

Germline V gives CDR1 ENHRY, CDR2 SYGVKD. The CDR3 runs to 17 residues. V was pared by 3 bases and J by 5 bases, with 19 bases between. Study observations and caveats: Higher blood T cell density tracked longer overall survival. Researchers found a median around 50 of the top 100 tumor clones in adjacent lung. T cell clonality was highest in uninvolved adjacent lung, above tumor. Tumor samples were not multi-region, leaving intratumor heterogeneity unexcluded.

Clones were sequenced by immunoSEQ multiplex PCR, and TCRdb holds only the in-frame ones, with some missing. The sample includes about 72,000 clones, 84% seen only once; the top ten take approximately 13%. Material: peripheral blood, obtained before any cancer treatment. This sequence was found in a female donor older than 55 with stage I lung adenocarcinoma. The chain is built from TRBV10-3 and TRBJ2-2; maybe TRBD2 (6 bases). The CDR3 spells CAISDPLGGVGTGELFF. CDR3 nucleotides: TGTGCCATCAGTGACCCCCTAGGCGGGGTAGGGACCGGGGAGCTGTTTTTT.